The sequence of this T cell receptor (beta chain) was determined in a study of human T cells and chemical hapten exposure (dated by TCRdb to the early 2020s). In terms of the full investigation: For sensitization, 2% DPC in acetone was applied to a 2 cm by 2 cm area of upper inner arm skin. Throughout the study period of 20 to 25 weeks, patients also received therapeutic DPC doses to the scalp every week. About 27 alopecia patients gave blood for TCR sequencing at one to four time points (pre-sensitization, 2, 6 and 24 weeks). Patch tests used Finn chambers with 0.01% DPC on the upper back, scored after 6 days by International Contact Dermatitis Research Group standards. The libraries were sequenced as a pool, and the TCR yield per sample differed mostly because of small variations in library volumes within the pool. The study tracked peripheral blood TCR repertoire changes in vivo during primary and secondary sensitization to the hapten diphenylcyclopropenone (DPC) in alopecia patients. The mostly female patient cohort included alopecia areata with under or over 50% scalp involvement, alopecia totalis and alopecia universalis. Blood was sampled from patients pre-sensitization (week 0) and at 2, 6 and about 24 weeks after DPC sensitization. Beyond this particular receptor, the publication reports: Significantly more large CDR3 similarity clusters were formed by expanded TCRs than by pre-sensitization or healthy control sets, consistent with antigen-driven responses. After repeated subsampling, changes were observed in the strength of the expansion versus patch-test correlation and in the threshold at which the correlation became significant. The number of PT1 expanded TCRs positively correlated with patch test score, significant at thresholds 8, 16 and 32 but not 4. Because every patient had alopecia, a presumed autoimmune disease, the patients' immune response might differ from that of healthy individuals. DPC sensitization did not change how many TCRs were above 1 in 1000 frequency, and no evidence was found of alterations in global repertoire structure.

The library was produced with RACE. Sequencing instrument: NextSeq 500. During library preparation, unique molecular identifiers were attached to individual cDNA molecules so that TCRs could be counted quantitatively and reproducibly. Each blood RNA sample was used to sequence both TCR alpha and TCR beta chains. As for the original processing: Samples had a median of around 92,000 TCRs, with a range from about 23,224 to 750,000. V, J and CDR3 annotation of the TCR reads was carried out using the Decombinator software suite. For PS versus PT1 abundance plots, all samples were subsampled to the same number of TCRs (28,000). Expanded TCRs were defined as absent before sensitization and observed at least eight times at the 2-week time point. TCRdb's own reprocessing of the public reads used fastp at Q25 and MiXCR and kept productive beta chains. Rows are unified per CDR3 protein, each entry keeping the most common DNA and genes. TCRdb assigned the V and J calls; the authors' analysis was not used. The sample table contains 200,000 to 300,000 distinct CDR3 sequences; only one count was recorded for about 9% of them. Over 2% of the sample rests with the top ten.

For CDR1 and CDR2, the germline V gene lists SQVTM and ANQGSEA. Spanning cysteine to phenylalanine, the CDR3 consists of 20 amino acids. CDR3 DNA is the only sequence kept; it has 60 bases, read in frame from the first base. Cut back by 4 bases and 0 bases, the V and J ends lie 28 bases apart. This specimen's time point label, per the study, means: pre-sensitization, week 0. Reading the label with the study, this specimen's treatment or condition is: therapeutic diphenylcyclopropenone sensitization with weekly scalp DPC. At each patch-test visit, blood was drawn before the patch test was applied. Patients were considered eligible if aged 18 to 70, diagnosed with alopecia and deemed suitable for DPC therapy, and patients were excluded if pregnant. Unfractionated whole blood was collected in Tempus Blood RNA tubes, and total RNA was extracted from that blood. As concerns this clonotype: Its cognate antigen has yet to be identified. The record has no base qualities; no much larger clone is one base away.

The specimen comprised whole blood, sampled in connection with sensitization to the hapten diphenylcyclopropenone (DPC). This TCR was sampled from a woman aged 40 to 50 with alopecia areata. Some clones in this sample may be carry-over from other donors' samples. This sequence uses TRBV29-1 and TRBJ2-1; the D gene assignment is perhaps TRBD1 or TRBD2, with each matching 5 bases. The base sequence is TGCAGCGTTGCAGGAGTAAGCCTCGGGGCTCCCCAAAGCTCCTACAATGAGCAGTTCTTC. It is translated as CSVAGVSLGAPQSSYNEQFF.